This T cell receptor beta chain was recovered during a study of graft-versus-host responses after intestinal transplantation. Study as a whole: Following induction with anti-thymocyte globulin, all recipients were given tacrolimus and steroids for around three years. Whole-study findings and limits: The highest levels of circulating GvH clones went along with early declines in HvG clones after transplant. The authors found GvH clones in recipient marrow, some appearing first in ileum or blood. Across patients carrying graft-donor T cell macrochimerism, allografts held high graft-versus-host to host-versus-graft clonal ratios.

As for this clone: The antigen is undetermined.

The data were produced by immunoSEQ multiplex PCR, yet TCRdb's version contains in-frame clones alone and is incomplete. The sample has around 89,000 clones, 85% to 95% seen once. From germline, CDR1 is SGHDT and CDR2 YYEEEE. The CDR3 contains 12 residues. With V trimmed by 0 bases and J by 15 bases, 0 bases remained unmatched. Sequences were derived from unstimulated CD8+ T cells sorted from spleen or lymph node cells, sampled before transplant. The chain couples TRBV5-6 to TRBJ2-1; 13 bases line up with TRBD2. The origin of this receptor is a human donor who was the organ donor for an intestinal transplant. The CDR3 sequence: CASSLGTSGGFF. CDR3 DNA sequence: TGTGCCAGCAGCTTGGGGACTAGCGGGGGGTTCTTC.